This TCR beta chain emerged from a study of cytomegalovirus exposure and HLA in healthy donors. Points from the study as a whole: TCR beta sequences numbering around 15,000 were associated with HLA alleles at 0.05 false discovery rate in a later analysis. Only CMV serostatus was available as immune exposure information. Earlier analysis looked at TCR beta V segments, and most were productive about 87% or about 30% of the time. It was reported that TCR beta sequences correctly inferred the HLA-A and HLA-B alleles for most subjects.

PCR used 60 Vbeta primers and 13 Jbeta primers. Clones were read by immunoSEQ multiplex PCR, and TCRdb kept only the in-frame ones, dropping some. Counted here are about 120,000 clones, approximately 66% occurring once; the ten biggest clones make up under 9%. CDR1 and CDR2 (germline): LNHNV, YYDKDF (reference sequence). V trimming: 3 bases; J trimming: 0 bases; junction bases outside the gene matches: 5. This CDR3 is 16 amino acids long. Notes on this clone: The antigen is not known.

The source material was PBMCs. The chain carries TRBV15 and TRBJ2-1, with 7 bases lining up with TRBD2. The sequence derives from a woman aged 35 to 49 in good health and CMV-seropositive. The CDR3 bases are TGTGCCACCAGCAGGGGAGGGACTATCTCCTACAATGAGCAGTTCTTC. This translates into CATSRGGTISYNEQFF.